This T cell receptor (beta chain) is drawn from a study of cytomegalovirus exposure and HLA in healthy donors. Study results and limitations: Among CMV-associated TCR beta chains, most appeared HLA-restricted in a later analysis. It was reported that the classifier diagnosed cytomegalovirus status with high specificity and sensitivity in both the original and validation cohorts.

The PCR used 60 Vbeta and 13 Jbeta primers. This table comes from immunoSEQ multiplex PCR, and its TCRdb copy is limited to in-frame clones, with some not included. The data show 150,000 to 200,000 clones, 80% seen once. After removal of 1 base from V and 4 bases from J, the junction contained 7 bases not matched to a gene. Looked up from germline, CDR1 is SGHNT and CDR2 is YYREEE (reference sequence). The CDR3 runs 15 residues. In its sample, this clone was seen once. No antigen is known for it. The sequenced sample consisted of PBMCs. This clonotype was sampled from a woman aged 35 to 49 in good health and CMV-seronegative. V and J are TRBV5-4 and TRBJ1-2; 7 bases map to TRBD1. Here the CDR3 reads CASSLSRDRSYGYTF. Written as DNA, the CDR3 is TGTGCCAGCAGCTTGTCCCGGGACAGATCCTATGGCTACACCTTC. Full variable domain (remainder filled in from reference TRBV5-4 and TRBJ1-2): ETGVTQSPTHLIKTRGQQVTLRCSSQSGHNTVSWYQQALGQGPQFIFQYYREEENGRGNFPPRFSGLQFPNYSSELNVNALELDDSALYLCASSLSRDRSYGYTFGSGTRLTVV.